The 4 T cell receptor beta chains below come from one sample, sequenced in a study of shared clonotypes between healthy human individuals. Assay: immunoSEQ multiplex PCR; the TCRdb copy retains only in-frame clones and omits some. The sample includes about 2.2 million clones, roughly 93% of them seen just once. Terminally differentiated effector memory CD45RA+ cells were left out of the naive CD8 fraction, which was CD45RO-negative and positively selected for CCR7. Material: naive CD8+ T cells from PBMCs. The receptors here all came from a man younger than 30 in good health. Some clones in this sample may be carry-over from other donors' samples.

This clone was observed once. This chain joins TRBV28 and TRBJ1-5; D unresolved. This CDR3 is built from 12 residues. The V gene's germline CDR1 is MDHEN and CDR2 SYDVKM. V lost 4 bases and J 9 bases, leaving 10 bases between the germline ends. The CDR3 spells CASSSPLWPQHF. As DNA, the CDR3 is TGTGCCAGCAGTTCTCCACTATGGCCCCAGCATTTT. Using reference TRBV28 and TRBJ1-5 for the parts outside the CDR3, the full variable domain is DVKVTQSSRYLVKRTGEKVFLECVQDMDHENMFWYRQDPGLGLRLIYFSYDVKMKEKGDIPEGYSVSREKKERFSLILESASTNQTSMYLCASSSPLWPQHFGDGTRLSIL.

V and J are TRBV5-8 and TRBJ2-3, with D possibly TRBD1 on 6 matching bases. Germline V gives CDR1 SGHTS, CDR2 YDEGEE. The ends were cut back, 4 bases at V and 1 base at J, with 10 bases in the middle. This CDR3 comprises 14 residues. DNA for the CDR3: TGTGCCAGCAGCAGGGGGACCCGCACAGATACGCAGTATTTT. The encoded protein is CASSRGTRTDTQYF.

CDR3 coding DNA: TGTGCCAGCAGCTTAGATCTATCCTCCTACAATGAGCAGTTCTTC. Protein: CASSLDLSSYNEQFF. The chain links TRBV11-3 to TRBJ2-1, with D uncertain. Deletions cut 0 bases from V and 0 bases from J, with 6 bases between. CDR3 length: 15 amino acids. Germline CDR1 reads SGHNT; CDR2 reads YENEEA.

This chain's CDR3 is CASSKEQQGVYGKNIQYF. The CDR3 DNA reads TGTGCCAGCAGCAAGGAACAACAGGGAGTTTACGGCAAAAACATTCAGTACTTC. The chain employs TRBV11-2 and TRBJ2-4; a possible D gene is TRBD1 (6 bases). The CDR3 has 18 amino acids. CDR1 is SGHAT, CDR2 FQNNGV, per germline. V lost 5 bases, J lost 3 bases, and 23 bases lay in between.